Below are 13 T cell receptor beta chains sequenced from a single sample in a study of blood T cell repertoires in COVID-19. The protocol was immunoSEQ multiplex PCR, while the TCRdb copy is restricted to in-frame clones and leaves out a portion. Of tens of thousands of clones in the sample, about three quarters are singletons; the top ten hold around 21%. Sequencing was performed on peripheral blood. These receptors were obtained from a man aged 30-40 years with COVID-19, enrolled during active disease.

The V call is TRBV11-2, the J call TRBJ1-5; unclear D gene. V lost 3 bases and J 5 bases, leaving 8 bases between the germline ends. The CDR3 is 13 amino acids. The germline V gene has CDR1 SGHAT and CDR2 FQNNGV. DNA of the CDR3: TGTGCCAGCAGCTTCCAGTCTGATCAGCCCCAGCATTTT. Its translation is CASSFQSDQPQHF.

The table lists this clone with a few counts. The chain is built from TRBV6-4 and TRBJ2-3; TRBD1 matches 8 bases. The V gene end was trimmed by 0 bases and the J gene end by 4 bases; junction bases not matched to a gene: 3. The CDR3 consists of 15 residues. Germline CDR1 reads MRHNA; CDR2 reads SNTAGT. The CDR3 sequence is CASSDSAGGADTQYF. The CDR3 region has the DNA TGTGCCAGCAGTGACTCGGCAGGGGGCGCAGATACGCAGTATTTT.

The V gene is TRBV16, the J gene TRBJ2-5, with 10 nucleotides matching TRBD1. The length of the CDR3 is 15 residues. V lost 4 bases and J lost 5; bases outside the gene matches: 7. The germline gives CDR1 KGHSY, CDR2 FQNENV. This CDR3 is CASSRQTGGFETQYF. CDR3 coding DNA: TGTGCCAGCAGCCGTCAGACAGGGGGCTTTGAGACCCAGTACTTC.

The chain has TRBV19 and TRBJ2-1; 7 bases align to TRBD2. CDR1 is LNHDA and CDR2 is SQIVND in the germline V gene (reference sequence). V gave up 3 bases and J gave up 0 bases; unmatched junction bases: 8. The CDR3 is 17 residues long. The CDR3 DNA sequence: TGTGCCAGTAGTATCGATGAGCGGGGCTACTCCTACAATGAGCAGTTCTTC. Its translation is CASSIDERGYSYNEQFF.

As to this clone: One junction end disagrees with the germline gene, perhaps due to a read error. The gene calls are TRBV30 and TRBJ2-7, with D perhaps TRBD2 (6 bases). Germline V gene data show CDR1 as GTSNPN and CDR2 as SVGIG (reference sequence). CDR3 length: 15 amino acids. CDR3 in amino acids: CAGRGSLAASYEQYF. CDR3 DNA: TGTGCCGGGAGAGGAAGTTTAGCGGCTAGCTACGAGCAGTACTTC.

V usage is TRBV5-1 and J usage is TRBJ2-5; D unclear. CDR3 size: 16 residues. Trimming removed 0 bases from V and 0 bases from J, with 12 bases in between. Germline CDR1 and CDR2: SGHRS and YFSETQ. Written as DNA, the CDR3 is TGCGCCAGCAGCTTGGCCTATACACAGTACCAAGAGACCCAGTACTTC. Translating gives CASSLAYTQYQETQYF.

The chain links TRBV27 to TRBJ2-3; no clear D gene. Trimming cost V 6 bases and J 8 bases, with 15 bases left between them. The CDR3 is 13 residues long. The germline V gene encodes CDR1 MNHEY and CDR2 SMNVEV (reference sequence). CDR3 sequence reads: CASSPPSDFTQYF. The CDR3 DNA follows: TGTGCCAGCAGCCCCCCCAGCGACTTTACGCAGTATTTT.

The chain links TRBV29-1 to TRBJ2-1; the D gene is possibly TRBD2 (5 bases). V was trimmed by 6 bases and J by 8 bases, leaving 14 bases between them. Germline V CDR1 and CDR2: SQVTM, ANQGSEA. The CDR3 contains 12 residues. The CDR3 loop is CSVPVEVHEQFF. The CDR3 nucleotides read TGCAGCGTCCCGGTGGAGGTCCATGAGCAGTTCTTC.

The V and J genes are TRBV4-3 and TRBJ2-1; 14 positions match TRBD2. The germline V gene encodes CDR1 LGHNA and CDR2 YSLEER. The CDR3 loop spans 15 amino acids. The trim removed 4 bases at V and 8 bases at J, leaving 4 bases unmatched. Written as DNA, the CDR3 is TGCGCCAGCAGCCTTGGACTAGCGGGGGGCTATGAGCAGTTCTTC. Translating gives CASSLGLAGGYEQFF.

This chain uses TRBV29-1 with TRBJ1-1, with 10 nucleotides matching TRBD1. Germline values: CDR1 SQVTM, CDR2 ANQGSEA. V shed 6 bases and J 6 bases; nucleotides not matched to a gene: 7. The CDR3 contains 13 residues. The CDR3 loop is CSVETGGGAEAFF. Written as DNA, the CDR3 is TGCAGCGTCGAGACAGGGGGCGGGGCTGAAGCTTTCTTT.

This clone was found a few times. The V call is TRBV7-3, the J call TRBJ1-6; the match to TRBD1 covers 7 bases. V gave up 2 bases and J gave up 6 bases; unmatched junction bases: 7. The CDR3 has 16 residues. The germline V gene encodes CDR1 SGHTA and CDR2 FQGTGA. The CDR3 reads CASSLSGTEVNSPLHF. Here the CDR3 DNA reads TGTGCCAGCAGCTTATCGGGGACAGAAGTTAATTCACCCCTCCACTTT.

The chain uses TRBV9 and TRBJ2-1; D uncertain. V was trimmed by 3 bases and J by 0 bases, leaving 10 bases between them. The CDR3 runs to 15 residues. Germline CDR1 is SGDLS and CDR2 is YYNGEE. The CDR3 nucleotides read TGTGCCAGCAGCGGAGGCCAAAGCTCCTACAATGAGCAGTTCTTC. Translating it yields CASSGGQSSYNEQFF. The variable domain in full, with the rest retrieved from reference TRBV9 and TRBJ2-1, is DSGVTQTPKHLITATGQRVTLRCSPRSGDLSVYWYQQSLDQGLQFLIQYYNGEERAKGNILERFSAQQFPDLHSELNLSSLELGDSALYFCASSGGQSSYNEQFFGPGTRLTVL.

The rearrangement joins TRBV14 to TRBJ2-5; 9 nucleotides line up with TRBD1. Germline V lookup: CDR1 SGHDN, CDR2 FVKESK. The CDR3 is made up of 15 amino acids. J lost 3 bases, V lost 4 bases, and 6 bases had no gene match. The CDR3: CASSRGDRVEETQYF. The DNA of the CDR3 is TGTGCCAGCAGCCGAGGGGACAGGGTGGAAGAGACCCAGTACTTC. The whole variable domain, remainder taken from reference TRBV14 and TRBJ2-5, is EAGVTQFPSHSVIEKGQTVTLRCDPISGHDNLYWYRRVMGKEIKFLLHFVKESKQDESGMPNNRFLAERTGGTYSTLKVQPAELEDSGVYFCASSRGDRVEETQYFGPGTRLLVL.